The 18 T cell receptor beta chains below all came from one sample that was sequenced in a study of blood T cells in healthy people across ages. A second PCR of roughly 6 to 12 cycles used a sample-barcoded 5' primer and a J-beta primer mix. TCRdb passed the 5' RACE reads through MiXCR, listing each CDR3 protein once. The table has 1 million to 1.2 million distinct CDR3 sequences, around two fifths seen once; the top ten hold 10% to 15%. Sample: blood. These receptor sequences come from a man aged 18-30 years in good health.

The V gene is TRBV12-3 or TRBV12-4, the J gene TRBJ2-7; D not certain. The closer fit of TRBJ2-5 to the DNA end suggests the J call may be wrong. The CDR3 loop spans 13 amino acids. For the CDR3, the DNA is TGTGCCAGCAGCGCCGGGCCTTGGGAGACCCAGTACTTC. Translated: CASSAGPWETQYF.

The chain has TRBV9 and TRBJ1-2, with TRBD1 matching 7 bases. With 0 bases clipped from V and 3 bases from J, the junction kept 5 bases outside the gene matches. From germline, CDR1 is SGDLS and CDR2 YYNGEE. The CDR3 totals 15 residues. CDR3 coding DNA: TGTGCCAGCAGCGTAGGGGCAGGGGGTGACTATGGCTACACCTTC. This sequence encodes CASSVGAGGDYGYTF.

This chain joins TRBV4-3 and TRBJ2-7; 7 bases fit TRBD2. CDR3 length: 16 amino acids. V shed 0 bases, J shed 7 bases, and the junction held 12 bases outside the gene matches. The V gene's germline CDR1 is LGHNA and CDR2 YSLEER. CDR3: CASSQEPSGFNNEQYF. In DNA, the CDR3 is TGCGCCAGCAGCCAAGAACCTAGCGGATTTAACAATGAGCAGTACTTC.

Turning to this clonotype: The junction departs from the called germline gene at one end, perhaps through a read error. CDR3 DNA sequence: TGTGCCAGCAGCCAAGTACGAGGCTGGGACACTGTAGCTTTCTTT. The encoded protein is CASSQVRGWDTVAFF. The chain is built from TRBV14 and TRBJ1-1, with a possible D match to TRBD1 (6 bases). There are 15 residues in the CDR3. Per the germline V gene, CDR1 is SGHDN and CDR2 is FVKESK.

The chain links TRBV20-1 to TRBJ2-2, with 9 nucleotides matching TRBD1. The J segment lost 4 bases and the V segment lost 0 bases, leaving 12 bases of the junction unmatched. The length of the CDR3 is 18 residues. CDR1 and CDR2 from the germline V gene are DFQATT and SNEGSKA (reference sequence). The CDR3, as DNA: TGCAGTGCTAGAGACACAGGGGGCCCCTGGCGAGGCACCGGGGAGCTGTTTTTT. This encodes CSARDTGGPWRGTGELFF.

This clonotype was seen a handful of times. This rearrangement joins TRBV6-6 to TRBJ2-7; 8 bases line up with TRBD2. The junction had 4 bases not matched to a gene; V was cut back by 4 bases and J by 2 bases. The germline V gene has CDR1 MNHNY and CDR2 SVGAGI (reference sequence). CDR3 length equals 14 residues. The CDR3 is CASSSGAGAYEQYF. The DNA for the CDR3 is TGTGCCAGCAGTTCCGGAGCGGGAGCCTACGAGCAGTACTTC.

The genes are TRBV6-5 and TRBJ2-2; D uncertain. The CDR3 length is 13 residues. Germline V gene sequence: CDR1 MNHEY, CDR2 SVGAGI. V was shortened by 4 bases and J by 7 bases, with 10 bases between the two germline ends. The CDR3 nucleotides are TGTGCCAGCAGTTCCGGACCTGGCGGGGAGCTGTTTTTT. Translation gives CASSSGPGGELFF.

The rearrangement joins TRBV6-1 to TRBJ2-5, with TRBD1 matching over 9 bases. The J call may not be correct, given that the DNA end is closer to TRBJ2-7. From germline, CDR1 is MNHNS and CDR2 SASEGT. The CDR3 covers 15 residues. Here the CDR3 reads CASSEPWDRDYEQYF. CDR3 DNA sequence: TGTGCCAGCAGTGAACCTTGGGACAGGGACTACGAGCAGTACTTC.

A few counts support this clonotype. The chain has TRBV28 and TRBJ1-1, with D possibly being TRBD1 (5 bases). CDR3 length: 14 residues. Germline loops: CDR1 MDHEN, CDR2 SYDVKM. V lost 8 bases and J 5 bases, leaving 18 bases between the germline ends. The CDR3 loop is CASAYGAGSTEAFF. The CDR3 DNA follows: TGTGCCAGCGCTTACGGGGCAGGGTCGACTGAAGCTTTCTTT.

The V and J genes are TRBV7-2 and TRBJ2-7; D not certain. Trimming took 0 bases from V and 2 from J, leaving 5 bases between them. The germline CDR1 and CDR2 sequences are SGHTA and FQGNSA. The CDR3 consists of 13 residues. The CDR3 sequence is CASSLANAYEQYF. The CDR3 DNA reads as TGTGCCAGCAGCTTAGCTAACGCCTACGAGCAGTACTTC. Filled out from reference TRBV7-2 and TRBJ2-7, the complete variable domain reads GAGVSQSPSNKVTEKGKDVELRCDPISGHTALYWYRQSLGQGLEFLIYFQGNSAPDKSGLPSDRFSAERTGGSVSTLTIQRTQQEDSAVYLCASSLANAYEQYFGPGTRLTVT.

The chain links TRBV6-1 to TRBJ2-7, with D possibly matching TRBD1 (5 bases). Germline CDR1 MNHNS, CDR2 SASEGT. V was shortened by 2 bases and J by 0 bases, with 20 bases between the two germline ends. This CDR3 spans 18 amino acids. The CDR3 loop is CASSEYPGRQTSSYEQYF. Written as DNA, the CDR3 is TGTGCCAGCAGTGAATACCCTGGGCGACAGACGAGCTCCTACGAGCAGTACTTC.

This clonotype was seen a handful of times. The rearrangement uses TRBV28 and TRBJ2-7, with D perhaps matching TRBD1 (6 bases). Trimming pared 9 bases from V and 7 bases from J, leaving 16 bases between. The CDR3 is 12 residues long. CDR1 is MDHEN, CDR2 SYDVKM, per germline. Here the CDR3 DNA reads TGTGCCAGTACAGGGTCCTACAATGAGCAGTACTTC. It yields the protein CASTGSYNEQYF.

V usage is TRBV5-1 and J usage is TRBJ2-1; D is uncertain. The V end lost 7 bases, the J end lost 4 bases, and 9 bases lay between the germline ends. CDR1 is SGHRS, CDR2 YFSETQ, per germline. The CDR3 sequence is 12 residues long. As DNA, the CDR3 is TGCGCCAGCTTGTGGGGTTACAATGAGCAGTTCTTC. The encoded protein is CASLWGYNEQFF.

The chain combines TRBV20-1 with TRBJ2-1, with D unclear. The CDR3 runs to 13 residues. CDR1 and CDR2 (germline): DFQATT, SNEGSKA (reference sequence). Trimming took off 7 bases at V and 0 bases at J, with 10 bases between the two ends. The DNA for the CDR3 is TGCAGTGGGTCCCAACCCTCCTACAATGAGCAGTTCTTC. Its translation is CSGSQPSYNEQFF.

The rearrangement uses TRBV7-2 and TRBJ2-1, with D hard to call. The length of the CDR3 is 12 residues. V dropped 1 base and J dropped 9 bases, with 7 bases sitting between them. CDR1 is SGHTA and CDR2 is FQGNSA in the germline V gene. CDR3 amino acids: CASSLVWVEQFF. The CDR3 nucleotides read TGTGCCAGCAGCTTAGTTTGGGTTGAGCAGTTCTTC.

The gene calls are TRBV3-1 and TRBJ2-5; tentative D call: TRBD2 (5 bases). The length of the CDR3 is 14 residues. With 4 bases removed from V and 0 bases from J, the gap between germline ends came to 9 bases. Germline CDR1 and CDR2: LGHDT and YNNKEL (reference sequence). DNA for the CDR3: TGTGCCAGCAGCCGAGGACTGAACCAAGAGACCCAGTACTTC. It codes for CASSRGLNQETQYF.

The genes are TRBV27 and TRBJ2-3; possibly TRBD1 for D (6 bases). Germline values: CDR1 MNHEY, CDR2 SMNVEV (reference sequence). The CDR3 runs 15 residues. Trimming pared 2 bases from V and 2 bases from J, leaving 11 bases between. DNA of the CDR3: TGTGCCAGCAGTTTAGGGACAAGCTACACAGATACGCAGTATTTT. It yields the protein CASSLGTSYTDTQYF.

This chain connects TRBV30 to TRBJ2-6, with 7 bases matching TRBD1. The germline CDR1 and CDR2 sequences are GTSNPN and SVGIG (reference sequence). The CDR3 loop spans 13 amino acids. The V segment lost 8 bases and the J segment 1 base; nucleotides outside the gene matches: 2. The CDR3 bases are TGTGCCCGGACAGGTTCTGGGGCCAACGTCCTGACTTTC. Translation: CARTGSGANVLTF.